This TCR beta chain originates from a study of Ad26.COV2.S vaccination and SARS-CoV-2 variants. Germline V gives CDR1 MDHEN, CDR2 SYDVKM. The CDR3 contains 15 residues. The V segment lost 8 bases and the J segment 3 bases; nucleotides outside the gene matches: 11. Treatment of the sample: about 20 received Ad26.COV2.S at low or high dose, single or two shots; several received placebo; per-sample allocation not given. Day 63 following the first vaccine or placebo injection was when the samples were taken. Data came from immunoSEQ multiplex PCR; TCRdb stores just in-frame clones and leaves some out. This sample has more than 300,000 clones, with roughly 91% found just once.

The V gene is TRBV28, the J gene TRBJ2-3, with 7 nucleotides matching TRBD2. Sequencing was performed on peripheral blood, taken in a trial of Ad26.COV2.S vaccine versus placebo. The clonotype comes from a person aged 18-65 years who received the Ad26.COV2.S COVID-19 vaccine or a placebo. The CDR3 is CASWASGLETDTQYF. In DNA, the CDR3 is TGTGCCAGCTGGGCTAGCGGACTAGAGACAGATACGCAGTATTTT. The variable domain in full, completed from reference TRBV28 and TRBJ2-3, reads DVKVTQSSRYLVKRTGEKVFLECVQDMDHENMFWYRQDPGLGLRLIYFSYDVKMKEKGDIPEGYSVSREKKERFSLILESASTNQTSMYLCASWASGLETDTQYFGPGTRLTVL.